Listed here are 8 T cell receptor beta chains from one sample, sequenced in a study of cytomegalovirus exposure and HLA in healthy donors. The protocol was immunoSEQ multiplex PCR, while the TCRdb copy is restricted to in-frame clones and leaves out a portion. The sample gives roughly 150,000 clones, approximately 93% of which show up once; 0.6% to 0.8% is in the top ten. The specimen sequenced was PBMCs. The receptors originated from a man between 18 and 35 years old in good health and CMV-seronegative.

DNA of the CDR3: TGCGCCAGTTCCCAGGGGACAGGGCAAATCAATGAGCAGTTCTTC. This codes for CASSQGTGQINEQFF. The genes are TRBV10-1 and TRBJ2-1; 9 nucleotides align to TRBD1. The CDR3 spans 15 residues. Trimming at V came to 9 bases and at J to 6 bases, leaving 12 bases not matched to a gene. The V gene's germline CDR1 is WNHNN and CDR2 SYGVQD (reference sequence).

This clone was observed a handful of times. The chain is built from TRBV29-1 and TRBJ2-1; 11 nucleotides align to TRBD2. The CDR3 sequence is 12 residues long. J lost 15 bases, V lost 4 bases, and 8 bases had no gene match. Germline V gene lookup returns CDR1 SQVTM and CDR2 ANQGSEA. CDR3 protein: CSVGVAGGVRFF. DNA for the CDR3: TGCAGCGTTGGAGTAGCGGGAGGGGTCCGGTTCTTC.

CDR3 coding DNA: TGTGCCAGCAGCTTGGTAGCCAAGGGGGGGTCCGGGGCCCAGCATTTT. Translation: CASSLVAKGGSGAQHF. The chain links TRBV5-8 to TRBJ1-5; a possible D gene is TRBD1 (6 bases). The V end lost 0 bases, the J end lost 11 bases, and 21 bases lay between the germline ends. The germline CDR1 and CDR2 sequences are SGHTS and YDEGEE. This CDR3 contains 16 residues.

The chain is built from TRBV7-2 and TRBJ2-3; D is possibly TRBD2 (6 bases). The CDR3 extends over 15 amino acids. Germline loops: CDR1 SGHTA, CDR2 FQGNSA. V was clipped by 5 bases and J by 3 bases, with 15 bases between them. The CDR3 region is CASSPTWGRTDTQYF. The CDR3 DNA sequence: TGTGCCAGCAGCCCGACGTGGGGGAGGACAGATACGCAGTATTTT.

This clone has just a few counts. This chain uses TRBV10-3 with TRBJ1-1; possibly TRBD1 for D (6 bases). V was trimmed by 2 bases and J by 1 base, leaving 8 bases between them. Germline CDR1 ENHRY, CDR2 SYGVKD. This CDR3 is 14 amino acids long. CDR3 nucleotides: TGTGCCATCAGTGAGGGACAGAGGAACACTGAAGCTTTCTTT. Its translation is CAISEGQRNTEAFF.

The chain links TRBV2 to TRBJ1-3; 9 bases match TRBD1. Per germline, CDR1 SNHLY and CDR2 FYNNEI. The CDR3 is 15 amino acids. Losses at the gene ends were 6 bases for V and 0 bases for J; bases not matched to a gene: 3. CDR3 sequence (DNA): TGTGCCAGCAGACAGGGGGCCATCTCTGGAAACACCATATATTTT. As protein: CASRQGAISGNTIYF.

The chain is built from TRBV10-3 and TRBJ1-5; the match to TRBD1 covers 10 bases. CDR1 ENHRY and CDR2 SYGVKD come from the germline V gene. The CDR3 contains 14 residues. J was trimmed by 5 bases and V by 10 bases; bases with no gene match: 8. This CDR3 reads CASGDRGKDQPQHF. The CDR3 DNA reads as TGTGCCAGCGGGGACAGGGGTAAGGATCAGCCCCAGCATTTT.

The V and J genes are TRBV4-2 and TRBJ2-7; TRBD1 is a possible D gene (5 bases). CDR1 and CDR2 (germline): LGHNA, YNFKEQ. The CDR3 is made up of 15 amino acids. The germline V and J ends were trimmed by 4 bases and 5 bases, with 18 bases remaining between them. This CDR3 reads CASSPARALGHEQYF. In DNA form, the CDR3 reads TGTGCCAGCAGCCCGGCTAGGGCCTTGGGGCACGAGCAGTACTTC.